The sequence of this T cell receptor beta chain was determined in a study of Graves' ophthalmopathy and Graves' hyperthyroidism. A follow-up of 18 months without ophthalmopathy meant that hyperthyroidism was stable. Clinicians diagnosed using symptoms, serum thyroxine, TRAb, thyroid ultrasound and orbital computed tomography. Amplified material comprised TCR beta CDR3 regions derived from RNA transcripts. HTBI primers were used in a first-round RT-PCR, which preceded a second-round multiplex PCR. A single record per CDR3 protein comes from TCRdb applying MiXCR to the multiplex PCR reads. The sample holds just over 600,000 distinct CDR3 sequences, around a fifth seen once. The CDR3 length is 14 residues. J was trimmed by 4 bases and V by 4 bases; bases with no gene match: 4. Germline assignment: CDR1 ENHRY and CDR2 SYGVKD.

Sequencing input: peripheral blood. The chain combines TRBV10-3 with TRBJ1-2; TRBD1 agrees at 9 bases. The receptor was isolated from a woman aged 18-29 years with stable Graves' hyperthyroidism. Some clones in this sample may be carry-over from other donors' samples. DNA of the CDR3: TGTGCCATCAGTGGGGGACAGGGAACCTATGGCTACACCTTC. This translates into CAISGGQGTYGYTF.